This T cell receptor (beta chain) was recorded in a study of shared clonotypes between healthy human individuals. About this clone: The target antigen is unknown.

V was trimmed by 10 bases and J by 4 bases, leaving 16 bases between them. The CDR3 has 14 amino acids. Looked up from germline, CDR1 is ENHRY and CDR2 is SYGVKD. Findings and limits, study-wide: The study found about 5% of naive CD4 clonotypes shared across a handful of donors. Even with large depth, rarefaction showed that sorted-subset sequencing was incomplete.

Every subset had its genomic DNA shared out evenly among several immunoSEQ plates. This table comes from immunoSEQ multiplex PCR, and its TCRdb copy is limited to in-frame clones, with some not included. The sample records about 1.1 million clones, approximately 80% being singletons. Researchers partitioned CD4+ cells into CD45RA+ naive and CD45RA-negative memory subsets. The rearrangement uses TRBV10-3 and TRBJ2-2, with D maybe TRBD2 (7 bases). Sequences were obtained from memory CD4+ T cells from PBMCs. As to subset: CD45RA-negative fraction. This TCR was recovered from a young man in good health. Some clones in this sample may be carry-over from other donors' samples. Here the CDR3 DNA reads TGTGCCACCAACAGGGAGGGCAGCACCGGGGAGCTGTTTTTT. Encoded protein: CATNREGSTGELFF.